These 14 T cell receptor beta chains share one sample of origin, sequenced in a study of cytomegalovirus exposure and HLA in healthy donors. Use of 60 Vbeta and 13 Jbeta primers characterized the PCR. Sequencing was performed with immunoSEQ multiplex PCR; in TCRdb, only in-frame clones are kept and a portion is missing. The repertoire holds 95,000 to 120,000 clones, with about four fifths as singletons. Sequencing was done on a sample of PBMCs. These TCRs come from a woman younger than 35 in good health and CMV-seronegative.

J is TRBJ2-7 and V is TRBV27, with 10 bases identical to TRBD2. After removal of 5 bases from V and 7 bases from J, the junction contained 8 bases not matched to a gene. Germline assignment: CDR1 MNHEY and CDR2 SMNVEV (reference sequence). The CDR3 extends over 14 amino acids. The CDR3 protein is CASSPSSGSKEQYF. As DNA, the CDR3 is TGTGCCAGCAGTCCTTCTAGCGGGAGTAAGGAGCAGTACTTC.

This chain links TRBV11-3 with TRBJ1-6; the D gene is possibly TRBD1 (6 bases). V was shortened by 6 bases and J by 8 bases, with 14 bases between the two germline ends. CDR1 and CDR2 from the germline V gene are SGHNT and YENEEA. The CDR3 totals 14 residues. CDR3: CASSPQGNHSPLHF. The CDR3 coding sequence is TGTGCCAGCAGTCCACAGGGAAACCATTCACCCCTCCACTTT.

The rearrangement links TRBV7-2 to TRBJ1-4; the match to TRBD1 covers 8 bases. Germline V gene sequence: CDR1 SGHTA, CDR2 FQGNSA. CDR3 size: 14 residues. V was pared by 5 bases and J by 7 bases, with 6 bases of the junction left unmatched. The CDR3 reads CASSTRGTGEKLFF. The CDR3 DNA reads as TGTGCCAGCAGCACGAGGGGGACAGGTGAAAAACTGTTTTTT. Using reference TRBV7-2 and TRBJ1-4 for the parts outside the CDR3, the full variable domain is GAGVSQSPSNKVTEKGKDVELRCDPISGHTALYWYRQSLGQGLEFLIYFQGNSAPDKSGLPSDRFSAERTGGSVSTLTIQRTQQEDSAVYLCASSTRGTGEKLFFGSGTQLSVL.

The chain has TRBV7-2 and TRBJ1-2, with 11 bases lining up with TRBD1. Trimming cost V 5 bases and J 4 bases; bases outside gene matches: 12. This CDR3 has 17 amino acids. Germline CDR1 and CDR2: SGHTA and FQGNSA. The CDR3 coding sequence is TGTGCCAGCAGCCCTAGGTACGGACAGGGGGCTGGCTATGGCTACACCTTC. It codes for CASSPRYGQGAGYGYTF. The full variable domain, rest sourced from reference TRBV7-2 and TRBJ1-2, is GAGVSQSPSNKVTEKGKDVELRCDPISGHTALYWYRQSLGQGLEFLIYFQGNSAPDKSGLPSDRFSAERTGGSVSTLTIQRTQQEDSAVYLCASSPRYGQGAGYGYTFGSGTRLTVV.

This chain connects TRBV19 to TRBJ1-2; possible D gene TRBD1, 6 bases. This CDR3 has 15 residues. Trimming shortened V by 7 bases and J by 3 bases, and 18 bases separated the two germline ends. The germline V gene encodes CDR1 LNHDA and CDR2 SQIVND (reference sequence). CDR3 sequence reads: CASNSPGEMHYGYTF. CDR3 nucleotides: TGTGCCAGTAACTCACCAGGGGAGATGCACTATGGCTACACCTTC.

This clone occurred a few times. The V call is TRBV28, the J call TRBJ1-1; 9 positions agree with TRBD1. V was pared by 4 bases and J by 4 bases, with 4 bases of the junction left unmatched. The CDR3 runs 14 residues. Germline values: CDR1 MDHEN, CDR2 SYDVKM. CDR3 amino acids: CASSSGTGITEAFF. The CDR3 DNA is TGTGCCAGCAGTTCGGGGACAGGGATCACTGAAGCTTTCTTT. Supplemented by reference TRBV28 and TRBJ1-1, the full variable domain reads DVKVTQSSRYLVKRTGEKVFLECVQDMDHENMFWYRQDPGLGLRLIYFSYDVKMKEKGDIPEGYSVSREKKERFSLILESASTNQTSMYLCASSSGTGITEAFFGQGTRLTVV.

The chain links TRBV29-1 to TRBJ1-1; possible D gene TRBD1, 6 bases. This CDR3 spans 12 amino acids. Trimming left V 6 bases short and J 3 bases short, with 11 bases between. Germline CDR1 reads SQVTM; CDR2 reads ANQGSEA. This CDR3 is CSVFRQDTEAFF. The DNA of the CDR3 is TGCAGCGTCTTTCGACAGGACACTGAAGCTTTCTTT.

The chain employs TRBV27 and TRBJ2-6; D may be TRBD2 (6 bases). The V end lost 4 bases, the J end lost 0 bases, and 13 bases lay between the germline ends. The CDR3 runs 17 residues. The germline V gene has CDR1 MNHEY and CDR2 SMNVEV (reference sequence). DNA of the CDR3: TGTGCCAGCAGTTCCCGGGACTGGGGCTCTGGGGCCAACGTCCTGACTTTC. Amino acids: CASSSRDWGSGANVLTF.

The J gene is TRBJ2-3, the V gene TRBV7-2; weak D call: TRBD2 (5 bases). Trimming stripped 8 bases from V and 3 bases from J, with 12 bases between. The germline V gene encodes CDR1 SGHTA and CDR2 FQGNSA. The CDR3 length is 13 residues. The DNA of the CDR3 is TGTGCCAGCTCGGCTAGCTGGACAGATACGCAGTATTTT. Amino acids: CASSASWTDTQYF.

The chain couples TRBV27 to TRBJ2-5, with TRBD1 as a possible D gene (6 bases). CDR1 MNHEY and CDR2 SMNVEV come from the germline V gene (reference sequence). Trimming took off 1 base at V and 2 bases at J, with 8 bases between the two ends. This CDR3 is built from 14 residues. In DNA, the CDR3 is TGTGCCAGCAGTTTATTTGGACAGCAAGAGACCCAGTACTTC. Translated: CASSLFGQQETQYF.

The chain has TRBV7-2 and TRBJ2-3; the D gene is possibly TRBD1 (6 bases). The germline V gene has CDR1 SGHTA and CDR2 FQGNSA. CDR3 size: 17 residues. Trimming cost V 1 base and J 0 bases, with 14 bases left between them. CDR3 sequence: CASSLGGGGPSTDTQYF. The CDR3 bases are TGTGCCAGCAGCTTAGGTGGGGGCGGTCCTAGCACAGATACGCAGTATTTT.

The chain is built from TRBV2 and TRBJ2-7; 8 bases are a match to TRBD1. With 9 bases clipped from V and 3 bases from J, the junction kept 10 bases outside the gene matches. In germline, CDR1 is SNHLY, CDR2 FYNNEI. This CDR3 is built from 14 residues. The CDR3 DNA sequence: TGTGCCAGTAACTCCGGGACAGGTAACTACGAGCAGTACTTC. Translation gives CASNSGTGNYEQYF.

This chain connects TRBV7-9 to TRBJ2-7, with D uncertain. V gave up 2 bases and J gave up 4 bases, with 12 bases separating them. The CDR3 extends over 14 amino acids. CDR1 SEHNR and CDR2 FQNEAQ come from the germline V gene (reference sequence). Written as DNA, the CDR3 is TGTGCCAGCAGCTTAACCACAGCTTCTTACGAGCAGTACGTC. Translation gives CASSLTTASYEQYV.

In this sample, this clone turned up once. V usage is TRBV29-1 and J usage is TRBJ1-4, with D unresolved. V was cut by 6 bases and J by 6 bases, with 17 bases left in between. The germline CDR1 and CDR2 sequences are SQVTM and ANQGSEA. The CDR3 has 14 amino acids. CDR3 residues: CSVGQTSGHEKLFF. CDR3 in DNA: TGCAGCGTCGGGCAGACAAGCGGACATGAAAAACTGTTTTTT.